The 17 T cell receptor beta chains below were found in one sample sequenced in a study of T cells after yellow fever vaccination (dated by TCRdb to between 2019 and 2020). The library was built by means of 5' RACE. Sequencing was performed on an Illumina NovaSeq 6000. The raw public data were reprocessed by TCRdb itself: fastp quality trimming at Q25, MiXCR clonotype calling, in-frame beta chains only. One record per CDR3 amino acid sequence lists the most common genes and DNA. The sample includes about 350,000 distinct CDR3 sequences, with approximately 4% observed a single time. The biggest ten clones account for 20% to 25% of the sample. The treatment or condition label here, explained by the study, means: live attenuated yellow fever vaccine strain. The material sequenced was PBMCs, taken 5 days after the yellow fever booster vaccination. The origin of the receptors is a man aged 18 to 30 who received the YFV17D yellow fever vaccine.

The chain has TRBV4-3 and TRBJ2-3; the D gene is possibly TRBD2 (5 bases). The CDR3 covers 14 residues. V shed 1 base and J shed 5 bases, with 10 bases lying between them. The germline CDR1 and CDR2 sequences are LGHNA and YSLEER. The CDR3 sequence: CASSQVGSEDTQYF. CDR3 DNA sequence: TGCGCCAGCAGCCAAGTCGGTAGCGAAGATACGCAGTATTTT.

Only a few counts were recorded for this clonotype. The rearrangement uses TRBV6-2 or TRBV6-3 and TRBJ1-1; D unresolved. Per germline, CDR1 MNHEY and CDR2 SVGEGT. V was shortened by 2 bases and J by 1 base, with 5 bases between the two germline ends. The CDR3 contains 13 residues. This chain's CDR3 is CASSYRQNTEAFF. The DNA of the CDR3 is TGTGCCAGCAGTTACCGACAGAACACTGAAGCTTTCTTT.

This sequence joins TRBV9 and TRBJ2-1, with D unclear. V dropped 3 bases and J dropped 0 bases, with 13 bases sitting between them. CDR1 and CDR2 from the germline V gene are SGDLS and YYNGEE. This CDR3 has 16 amino acids. The DNA of the CDR3 is TGTGCCAGCAGCGCCCCGCCCTCGGGCTCCTACAATGAGCAGTTCTTC. Translated: CASSAPPSGSYNEQFF.

This clonotype appeared a few times. The chain links TRBV10-1 to TRBJ2-7; no clear D. CDR1 is WNHNN and CDR2 is SYGVQD in the germline V gene (reference sequence). The CDR3 length is 13 residues. Trimming left V 2 bases short and J 0 bases short, with 5 bases between. Written as DNA, the CDR3 is TGCGCCAGCAGTGAGCCGGACTCCTACGAGCAGTACGTC. This codes for CASSEPDSYEQYV.

This clonotype was picked up many times. This chain joins TRBV11-2 and TRBJ2-5; maybe TRBD2 (7 bases). Trimming shortened V by 4 bases and J by 4 bases, and 25 bases separated the two germline ends. The CDR3 runs to 18 residues. Germline-derived CDR1 and CDR2 are SGHAT and FQNNGV. The CDR3 loop is CASSSFGGAGVLGETQYF. In DNA form, the CDR3 reads TGTGCCAGCAGCTCCTTTGGGGGGGCAGGGGTATTGGGAGAGACCCAGTACTTC. Full variable domain (missing parts from reference TRBV11-2 and TRBJ2-5): EAGVAQSPRYKIIEKRQSVAFWCNPISGHATLYWYQQILGQGPKLLIQFQNNGVVDDSQLPKDRFSAERLKGVDSTLKIQPAKLEDSAVYLCASSSFGGAGVLGETQYFGPGTRLLVL.

This clonotype came up a few times. The chain has TRBV19 and TRBJ1-1; D gene uncertain. The CDR3 loop spans 13 amino acids. CDR1 is LNHDA and CDR2 is SQIVND in the germline V gene (reference sequence). Trimming stripped 7 bases from V and 4 bases from J, with 13 bases between. The CDR3 is CASTFGVGTEAFF. The CDR3 nucleotides are TGTGCCAGTACCTTTGGGGTGGGCACTGAAGCTTTCTTT. Variable domain in full (rest from reference TRBV19 and TRBJ1-1): DGGITQSPKYLFRKEGQNVTLSCEQNLNHDAMYWYRQDPGQGLRLIYYSQIVNDFQKGDIAEGYSVSREKKESFPLTVTSAQKNPTAFYLCASTFGVGTEAFFGQGTRLTVV.

The rearrangement uses TRBV9 and TRBJ2-7, with 7 bases identical to TRBD2. The length of the CDR3 is 15 residues. CDR1 is SGDLS, CDR2 YYNGEE, per germline. Trimming took 0 bases from V and 4 from J; bases not matched to a gene: 7. The CDR3 spells CASSVGGGLTYEQYF. The CDR3 bases are TGTGCCAGCAGCGTAGGGGGGGGACTAACATACGAGCAGTACTTC. The full variable domain, completed using reference TRBV9 and TRBJ2-7, is DSGVTQTPKHLITATGQRVTLRCSPRSGDLSVYWYQQSLDQGLQFLIQYYNGEERAKGNILERFSAQQFPDLHSELNLSSLELGDSALYFCASSVGGGLTYEQYFGPGTRLTVT.

A few counts support this clonotype. J is TRBJ1-5 and V is TRBV2; D remains unclear. CDR1 SNHLY and CDR2 FYNNEI come from the germline V gene. With 1 base removed from V and 4 bases from J, the gap between germline ends came to 5 bases. The length of the CDR3 is 13 residues. The CDR3 here is CASSEEKNQPQHF. The CDR3 coding sequence is TGTGCCAGCAGTGAAGAGAAAAATCAGCCCCAGCATTTT.

The CDR3 DNA is TGCGCCAGCAGCCAAGATTATCAGGCAGGGGCTAACTATGGCTACACCTTC. Amino acids: CASSQDYQAGANYGYTF. This rearrangement joins TRBV4-3 to TRBJ1-2; a possible D gene is TRBD1 (6 bases). The CDR3 loop spans 17 amino acids. The V end lost 0 bases, the J end lost 0 bases, and 14 bases lay between the germline ends. Germline assignment: CDR1 LGHNA and CDR2 YSLEER.

A few counts support this clonotype. The chain is built from TRBV5-1 and TRBJ2-3, with D possibly matching TRBD1 (6 bases). CDR1 is SGHRS, CDR2 YFSETQ, per germline. The CDR3 spans 15 residues. The V end lost 2 bases, the J end lost 3 bases, and 13 bases lay between the germline ends. CDR3 protein: CASSFLNRVTDTQYF. CDR3 nucleotides: TGCGCCAGCAGCTTCCTGAACAGGGTTACAGATACGCAGTATTTT.

This clonotype has only a few counts. The CDR3 bases are TGTGCCAGCATGAAGAGCGGTGAGCAGTTCTTC. This translates into CASMKSGEQFF. This chain connects TRBV6-1 to TRBJ2-1, with TRBD2 as a possible D gene (5 bases). CDR1 and CDR2 from the germline V gene are MNHNS and SASEGT. This CDR3 region has 11 residues. Trimming removed 7 bases from V and 9 bases from J, with 10 bases in between.

The table lists this clonotype with many counts. The chain employs TRBV7-7 and TRBJ2-5; 12 nucleotides agree with TRBD2. The germline V gene has CDR1 SSHAT and CDR2 FNYEAQ (reference sequence). The junction had 7 bases not matched to a gene; V was cut back by 1 base and J by 4 bases. The CDR3 totals 17 residues. CDR3 DNA sequence: TGTGCCAGCAGCTTAGTATCGACTAGCGGGGGCCGAGAGACCCAGTACTTC. Its translation: CASSLVSTSGGRETQYF.

This clonotype was counted between two and nine times. V gene TRBV28 combines with J gene TRBJ2-3, with D perhaps TRBD1 or TRBD2 (5 bases each). V lost 8 bases, J lost 10 bases, and 13 bases lay in between. Germline V lookup: CDR1 MDHEN, CDR2 SYDVKM. The CDR3 is 11 amino acids. The CDR3 is CASGGPKAQYF. The CDR3 bases are TGTGCCAGCGGGGGACCTAAAGCGCAGTATTTT.

The V and J genes are TRBV6-6 and TRBJ1-2; 10 nucleotides agree with TRBD1. Germline trimming cut 1 base from V and 3 bases from J; bases unmatched to any gene: 2. Germline V lookup: CDR1 MNHNY, CDR2 SVGAGI (reference sequence). There are 15 residues in the CDR3. In DNA form, the CDR3 reads TGTGCCAGCAGTTACTACGGGACAGGGGACTATGGCTACACCTTC. The encoded protein is CASSYYGTGDYGYTF.

This chain's CDR3 is CASSYGTRFTGELFF. In DNA, the CDR3 is TGTGCCAGCAGCTACGGGACTAGGTTCACCGGGGAGCTGTTTTTT. The V and J genes are TRBV7-7 and TRBJ2-2, with 8 bases that match TRBD2. Germline lookup yields CDR1 SSHAT and CDR2 FNYEAQ (reference sequence). CDR3 length: 15 amino acids. J gave up 4 bases and V 4 bases, and 5 bases lay outside the gene matches. Supplemented by reference TRBV7-7 and TRBJ2-2, the full variable domain reads GAGVSQSPRYKVTKRGQDVTLRCDPISSHATLYWYQQALGQGPEFLTYFNYEAQPDKSGLPSDRFSAERPEGSISTLTIQRTEQRDSAMYRCASSYGTRFTGELFFGEGSRLTVL.

This sequence joins TRBV5-1 and TRBJ1-2; D is unclear. This CDR3 has 13 amino acids. Trimming removed 3 bases at V and 6 bases at J, with 12 bases between. CDR1 SGHRS and CDR2 YFSETQ come from the germline V gene. The CDR3 DNA sequence: TGCGCCAGCAGCTATAAGGGTTCGCATGGCTACACCTTC. Protein: CASSYKGSHGYTF.

The V gene is TRBV25-1, the J gene TRBJ1-6; D remains unclear. V lost 1 base, J lost 4 bases, and 5 bases lay in between. The CDR3 spans 14 residues. Germline values: CDR1 MGHDK, CDR2 SYGVNS. In nucleotides, the CDR3 is TGTGCCAGCAGTGAATCTGGATATAATTCACCCCTCCACTTT. It specifies CASSESGYNSPLHF.